This T cell receptor (beta chain) was retrieved from a study of Graves' ophthalmopathy and Graves' hyperthyroidism. Study-wide results and limits: Built on 13 signatures, a model told ophthalmopathy apart from stable hyperthyroidism with almost 90% sensitivity and 80% to 82% specificity.

Scientists amplified the TCR beta CDR3 regions from RNA transcripts. First-round RT-PCR employed HTBI primers, with a second-round multiplex PCR after it. In TCRdb, the multiplex PCR reads were re-called with MiXCR into one record per CDR3 protein. The sample comprises fewer than 600,000 distinct CDR3 sequences, under 15% of which are singletons, and roughly 9.8% rests with the top ten. This clonotype was seen repeatedly, ten times or more. Its antigen is undetermined. The germline V and J ends were trimmed by 6 bases and 0 bases, with 14 bases remaining between them. The length of the CDR3 is 15 residues. Looked up from germline, CDR1 is LGHNT and CDR2 is FRNRAP.

What was sequenced was blood. The receptor was derived from a woman aged 30 to 39 with Graves' ophthalmopathy. The chain recombines TRBV12-5 with TRBJ1-1, with a weak D call TRBD1 (5 bases). In DNA form, the CDR3 reads TGTGCTAGTGGCTGGGGAGGGACCATGAACACTGAAGCTTTCTTT. Encoded protein: CASGWGGTMNTEAFF.